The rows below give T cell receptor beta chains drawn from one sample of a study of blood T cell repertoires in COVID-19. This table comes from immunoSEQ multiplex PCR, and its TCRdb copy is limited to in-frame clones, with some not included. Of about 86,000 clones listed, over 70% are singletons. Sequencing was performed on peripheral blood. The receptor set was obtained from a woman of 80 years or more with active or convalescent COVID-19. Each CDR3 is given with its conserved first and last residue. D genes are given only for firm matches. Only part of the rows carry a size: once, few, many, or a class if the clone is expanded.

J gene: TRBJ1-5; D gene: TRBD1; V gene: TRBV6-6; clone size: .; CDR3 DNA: TGTGCCAGCAGCACGACAGGGCCCATTCAGCCCCAGCATTTT; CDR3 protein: CASSTTGPIQPQHF
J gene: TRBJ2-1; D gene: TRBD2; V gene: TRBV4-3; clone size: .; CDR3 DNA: TGCGCCAGCAGCCAAGAGAGTGGAGCTAGCGGATCCAATGAGCAGTTCTTC; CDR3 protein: CASSQESGASGSNEQFF
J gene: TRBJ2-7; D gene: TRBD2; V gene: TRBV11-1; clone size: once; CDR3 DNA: TGTGCCAGCAGCTTTGGAGCGGGGCCCCTTGAGCAGTACTTC; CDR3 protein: CASSFGAGPLEQYF
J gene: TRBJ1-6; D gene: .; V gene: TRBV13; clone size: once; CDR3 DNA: TGTGCCAGCAGCCCCCAGGGTTCACCCCTCCACTTT; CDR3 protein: CASSPQGSPLHF
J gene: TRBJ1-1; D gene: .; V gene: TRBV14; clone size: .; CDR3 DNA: TGTGCCAGCAGCCTCTGGGGACGAACGGGAGTCACTGAAGCTTTCTTT; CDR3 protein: CASSLWGRTGVTEAFF
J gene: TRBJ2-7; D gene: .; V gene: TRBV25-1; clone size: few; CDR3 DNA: TGTGCCAGCAGAGGGGACTCCTACGAGCAGTACTTC; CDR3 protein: CASRGDSYEQYF
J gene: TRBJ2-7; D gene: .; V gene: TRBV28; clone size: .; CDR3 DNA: TGTGCCAGCACCTCGGGGATATACGAGCAGTACTTC; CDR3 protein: CASTSGIYEQYF
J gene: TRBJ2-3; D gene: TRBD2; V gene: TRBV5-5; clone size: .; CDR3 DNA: TGTGCCAGCAGCTTGGAGAGCGGGGGGGCATATACGCAGTATTTT; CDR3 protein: CASSLESGGAYTQYF
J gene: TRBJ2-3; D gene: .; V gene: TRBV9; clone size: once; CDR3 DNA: TGTGCCAGCAGCACCGTCGGGGGCACAGATACGCAGTATTTT; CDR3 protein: CASSTVGGTDTQYF
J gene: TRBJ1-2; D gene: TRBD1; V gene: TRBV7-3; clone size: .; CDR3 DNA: TGTGCCAGCAGCCCCCCCATAATGCCGGGACAGGGGTATGGCTACACCTTC; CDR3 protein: CASSPPIMPGQGYGYTF
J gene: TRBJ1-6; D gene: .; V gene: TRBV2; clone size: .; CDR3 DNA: TGTGCCAGCAGTGATAGCCATGGTCTTTCACCCCTCCACTTT; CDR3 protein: CASSDSHGLSPLHF
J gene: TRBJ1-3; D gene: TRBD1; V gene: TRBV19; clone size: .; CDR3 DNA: TGTGCCAGTCGGGGGACAGGGGGCCTTCCCTCTGGAAACACCATATATTTT; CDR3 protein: CASRGTGGLPSGNTIYF
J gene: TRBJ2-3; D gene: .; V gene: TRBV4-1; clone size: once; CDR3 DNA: TGCGCCAGCACCCAGAGTCCTAGCACAGATACGCAGTATTTT; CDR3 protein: CASTQSPSTDTQYF
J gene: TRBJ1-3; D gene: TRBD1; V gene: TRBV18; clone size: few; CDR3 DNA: TGTGCCAGCTCACCACAGGGGGCGATTACTGGAAACACCATATATTTT; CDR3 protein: CASSPQGAITGNTIYF
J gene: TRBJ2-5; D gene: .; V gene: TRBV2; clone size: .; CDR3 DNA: TGTGCCAGCAGTGGTGACAGGTTAAAGTACCAAGAGACCCAGTACTTC; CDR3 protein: CASSGDRLKYQETQYF
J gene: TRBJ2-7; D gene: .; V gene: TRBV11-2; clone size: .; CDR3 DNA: TGTGCCAGCAGCTTAGCTCAGGATCTGTACGAGCAGTACTTC; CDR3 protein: CASSLAQDLYEQYF
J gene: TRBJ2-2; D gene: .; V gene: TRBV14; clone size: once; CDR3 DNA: TGTGCCAGCAGCCCCCGCTGGGGGGGGCTTAGAACCGGGGAGCTGTTTTTT; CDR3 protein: CASSPRWGGLRTGELFF
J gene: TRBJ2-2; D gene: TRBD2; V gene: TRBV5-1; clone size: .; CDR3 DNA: TGCGCCAGCAGCTTGCGCCTAGCGGGAGGGTCCGGGGAGCTGTTTTTT; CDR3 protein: CASSLRLAGGSGELFF
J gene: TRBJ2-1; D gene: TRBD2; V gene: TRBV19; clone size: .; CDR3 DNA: TGTGCCAGTACCCATGGGGCGGGAGGGCCAAGCAATGAGCAGTTCTTC; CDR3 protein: CASTHGAGGPSNEQFF
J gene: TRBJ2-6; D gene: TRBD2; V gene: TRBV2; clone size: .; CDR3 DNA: TGTGCCAGCAGTGCTTTGGTAGCGGGAGTCTCTGGGGCCAACGTCCTGACTTTC; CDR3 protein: CASSALVAGVSGANVLTF
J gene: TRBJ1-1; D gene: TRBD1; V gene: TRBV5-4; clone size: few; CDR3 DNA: TGTGCCAGCAGACAGGGACAGGTGAACACTGAAGCTTTCTTT; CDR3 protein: CASRQGQVNTEAFF
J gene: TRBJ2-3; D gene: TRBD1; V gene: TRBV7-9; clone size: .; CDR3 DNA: TGTGCCAGCAGCTTACGAATGGGACAGGGTGGTATTAGCACAGATACGCAGTATTTT; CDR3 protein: CASSLRMGQGGISTDTQYF
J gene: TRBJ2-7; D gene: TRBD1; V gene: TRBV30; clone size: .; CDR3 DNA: TGTGCCTGGAGATTAGGGACAGCGGTCTCCTACGAGCAGTACTTC; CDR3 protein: CAWRLGTAVSYEQYF
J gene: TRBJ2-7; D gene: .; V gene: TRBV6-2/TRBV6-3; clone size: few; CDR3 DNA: TGTGCCAGCAGTTACTCGGCAGGGGATTCCTACGAGCAGTACTTC; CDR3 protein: CASSYSAGDSYEQYF
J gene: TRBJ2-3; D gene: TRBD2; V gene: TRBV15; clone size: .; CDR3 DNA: TGTGCCACCAGCAGGGGACTAGCGCGTGTCGATACGCAGTATTTT; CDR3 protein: CATSRGLARVDTQYF
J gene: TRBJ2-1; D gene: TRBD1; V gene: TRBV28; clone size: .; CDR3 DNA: TGTGCCAGCAGAACAGGGGGCAGCTCCTACAATGAGCAGTTCTTC; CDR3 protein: CASRTGGSSYNEQFF
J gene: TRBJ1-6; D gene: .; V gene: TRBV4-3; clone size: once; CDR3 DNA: TGCGCCAGCAGCCAAGTTAGAGATTCACCCCTCCACTTT; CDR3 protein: CASSQVRDSPLHF
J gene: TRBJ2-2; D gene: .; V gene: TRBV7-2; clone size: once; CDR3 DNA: TGTGCCAGCAGCCTACAGGACACCGGGGAGCTGTTTTTT; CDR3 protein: CASSLQDTGELFF
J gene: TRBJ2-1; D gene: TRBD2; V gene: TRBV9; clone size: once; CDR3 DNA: TGTGCCAGCAGCGTAGGTGTTAGCGGGAGTGAGCAGTTCTTC; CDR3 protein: CASSVGVSGSEQFF
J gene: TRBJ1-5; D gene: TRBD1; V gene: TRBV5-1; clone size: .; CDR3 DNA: TGCGCCAGCAGCAGGACAGGGAATCAGCCCCAGCATTTT; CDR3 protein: CASSRTGNQPQHF
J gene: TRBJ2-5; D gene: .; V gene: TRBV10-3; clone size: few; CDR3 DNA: TGTGCCATCAGCGTTGACCTAGGAGAGACCCAGTACTTC; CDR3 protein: CAISVDLGETQYF
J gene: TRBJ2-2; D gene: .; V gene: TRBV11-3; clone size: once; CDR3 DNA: TGTGCCAGCAGCTTAGACTACTCGAACACCGGGGAGCTGTTTTTT; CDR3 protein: CASSLDYSNTGELFF
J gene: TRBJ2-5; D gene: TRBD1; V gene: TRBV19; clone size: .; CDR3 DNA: TGTGCCAGTAGTTCCCTTGGACAGGGTGAAGAGACCCAGTACTTC; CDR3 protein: CASSSLGQGEETQYF
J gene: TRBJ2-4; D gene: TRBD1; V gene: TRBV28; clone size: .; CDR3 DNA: TGTGCCAGCAGCCCGGACAGGGGGAGAAACATTCAGTACTTC; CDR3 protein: CASSPDRGRNIQYF
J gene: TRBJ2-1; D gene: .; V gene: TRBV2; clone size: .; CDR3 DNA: TGTGCCAGCACGGGGGACCCCTCCTACAATGAGCAGTTCTTC; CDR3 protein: CASTGDPSYNEQFF
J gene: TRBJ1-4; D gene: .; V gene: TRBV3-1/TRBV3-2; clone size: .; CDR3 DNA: TGTGCCAGCAGCCTTGGACTCAATAATGAAAAACTGTTTTTT; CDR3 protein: CASSLGLNNEKLFF
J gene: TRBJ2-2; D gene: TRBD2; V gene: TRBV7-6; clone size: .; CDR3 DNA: TGTGCCAGCAGCCCTAGAGCGGGACTAGCGGGAGGCACCGGGGAGCTGTTTTTT; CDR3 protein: CASSPRAGLAGGTGELFF
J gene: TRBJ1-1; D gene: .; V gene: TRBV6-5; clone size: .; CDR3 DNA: TGTGCCAGCAGTTACTCGGTCCAGGTGAACACTGAAGCTTTCTTT; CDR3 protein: CASSYSVQVNTEAFF
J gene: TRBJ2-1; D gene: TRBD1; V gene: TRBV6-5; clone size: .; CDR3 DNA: TGTGCCACCGGGTCCCGGGACAGGGGCAATGAGCAGTTCTTC; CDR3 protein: CATGSRDRGNEQFF
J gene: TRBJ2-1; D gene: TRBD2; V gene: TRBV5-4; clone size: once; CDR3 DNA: TGTGCCAGCAGCTTGTTTGACGGCGGGAGGCCGTTCTTC; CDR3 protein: CASSLFDGGRPFF
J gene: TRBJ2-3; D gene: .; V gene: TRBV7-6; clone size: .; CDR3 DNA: TGTGCCAGCAGCTTACCTCAGGATACGCAGTATTTT; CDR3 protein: CASSLPQDTQYF